This TCR beta chain was sequenced during a study of shared clonotypes between healthy human individuals. Whole-study results and caveats: Limitation of the genetic and exposure-history diversity represented came from the few donors. Generation of non-shared clonotypes was less probable than generation of clonotypes shared by all four donors.

In the case of this clone: Its antigen is not known.

The CDR3 runs to 12 residues. The germline V gene encodes CDR1 MNHEY and CDR2 SMNVEV (reference sequence). Trimming shortened V by 7 bases and J by 4 bases, and 7 bases separated the two germline ends. Some clones are missing from TCRdb's copy, which holds only in-frame ones; the method was immunoSEQ multiplex PCR. The sample shows millions of clones, 93% of them seen only once. The source of this sequence is a man younger than 35 in good health. Some clones in this sample may be carry-over from other donors' samples. The sequencing input was naive CD4+ T cells from PBMCs. Sample subset: CD45RA+ positively selected. This chain joins TRBV27 and TRBJ2-2; no reliable D call. CDR3 in amino acids: CASTSPTGELFF. DNA of the CDR3: TGTGCCAGCACCTCACCCACCGGGGAGCTGTTTTTT.